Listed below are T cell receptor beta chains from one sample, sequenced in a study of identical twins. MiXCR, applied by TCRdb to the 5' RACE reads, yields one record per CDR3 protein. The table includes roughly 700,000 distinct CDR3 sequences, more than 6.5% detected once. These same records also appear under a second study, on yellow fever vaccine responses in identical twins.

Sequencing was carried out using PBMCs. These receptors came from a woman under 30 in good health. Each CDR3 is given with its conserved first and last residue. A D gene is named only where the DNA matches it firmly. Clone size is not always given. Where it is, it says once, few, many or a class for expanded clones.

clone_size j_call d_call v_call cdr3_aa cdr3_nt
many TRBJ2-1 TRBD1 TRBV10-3 CAINRQGMVNEQFF TGTGCCATCAACAGACAGGGGATGGTCAATGAGCAGTTCTTC
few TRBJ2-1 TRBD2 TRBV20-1 CSARTGTSGRIPYVPYNEQFF TGCAGTGCTAGAACCGGGACTAGCGGGCGGATCCCGTATGTCCCCTACAATGAGCAGTTCTTC
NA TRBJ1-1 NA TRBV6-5 CASSYMGNTEAFF TGTGCCAGCAGTTACATGGGGAACACTGAAGCTTTCTTT
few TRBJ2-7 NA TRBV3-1 CASSQVRRGFYEQYF TGTGCCAGCAGCCAAGTACGCAGGGGCTTTTACGAGCAGTACTTC
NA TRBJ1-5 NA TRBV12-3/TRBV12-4 CASNLFGAVSNQPQHF TGTGCCAGCAATCTTTTTGGGGCGGTAAGCAATCAGCCCCAGCATTTT
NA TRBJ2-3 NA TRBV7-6 CASRLGDPTDTQYF TGTGCCAGCAGACTGGGAGACCCTACAGATACGCAGTATTTT
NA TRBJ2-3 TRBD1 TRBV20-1 CSATTTGTDYTDTQYF TGCAGTGCAACAACGACCGGGACAGATTACACAGATACGCAGTATTTT
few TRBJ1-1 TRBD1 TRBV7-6 CASSLKNLGQGNTEAFF TGTGCCAGCAGCTTAAAAAATCTAGGACAGGGGAACACTGAAGCTTTCTTT
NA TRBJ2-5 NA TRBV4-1 CASSQGGREYQETQYF TGCGCCAGCAGCCAAGGTGGCAGGGAGTACCAAGAGACCCAGTACTTC
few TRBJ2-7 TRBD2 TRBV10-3 CAISEMASGRGDEQYF TGTGCCATCAGTGAAATGGCTAGCGGGAGAGGCGACGAGCAGTACTTC
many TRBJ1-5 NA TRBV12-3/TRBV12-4 CASSPQTGESNQPQHF TGTGCCAGCAGTCCTCAGACAGGAGAAAGCAATCAGCCCCAGCATTTT
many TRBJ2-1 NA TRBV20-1 CSASGTDRTNEQFF TGCAGTGCTAGTGGTACAGACAGAACAAATGAGCAGTTCTTC
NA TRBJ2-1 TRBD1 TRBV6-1 CASRTGQLYNEQFF TGTGCCAGCAGAACGGGACAGCTTTACAATGAGCAGTTCTTC
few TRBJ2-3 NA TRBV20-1 CSASGPGRGTTDTQYF TGCAGTGCTAGTGGGCCGGGGAGGGGGACAACAGATACGCAGTATTTT
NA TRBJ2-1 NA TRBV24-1 CATSDLQGTSYNEQFF TGTGCCACCAGTGATTTGCAGGGGACCTCCTACAATGAGCAGTTCTTC
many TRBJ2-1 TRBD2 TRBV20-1 CSARKGLLSEQFF TGCAGTGCTAGAAAGGGACTACTTAGTGAGCAGTTCTTC
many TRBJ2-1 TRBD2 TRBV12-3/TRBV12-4 CASRVTSGRNNEQFF TGTGCCAGCAGGGTGACTAGCGGGAGGAACAATGAGCAGTTCTTC
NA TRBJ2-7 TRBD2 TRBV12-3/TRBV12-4 CASSLGSLAGPGEQYF TGTGCCAGCAGTTTAGGGTCCCTAGCGGGTCCCGGCGAGCAGTACTTC
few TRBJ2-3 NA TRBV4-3 CASSQVTTPDTQYF TGCGCCAGCAGCCAAGTAACAACCCCAGATACGCAGTATTTT
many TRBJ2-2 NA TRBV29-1 CSVVFTGELFF TGCAGCGTTGTTTTCACCGGGGAGCTGTTTTTT
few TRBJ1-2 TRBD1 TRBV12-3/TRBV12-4 CASSNEGAGGYTF TGTGCCAGCAGTAACGAGGGGGCGGGCGGCTACACCTTC
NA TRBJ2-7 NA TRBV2 CASRTAGTYYEQYF TGTGCCAGCAGAACGGCCGGGACTTACTACGAGCAGTACTTC
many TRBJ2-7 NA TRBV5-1 CASSLAIGGAYEQYF TGCGCCAGCAGCTTGGCCATTGGGGGGGCTTACGAGCAGTACTTC
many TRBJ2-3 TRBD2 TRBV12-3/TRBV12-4 CASSSSGGEDTQYF TGTGCCAGCAGTTCTAGCGGGGGGGAAGATACGCAGTATTTT
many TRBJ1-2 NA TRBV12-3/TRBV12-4 CASSLVGAGGYTF TGTGCCAGCAGTTTGGTGGGGGCTGGGGGCTACACCTTC
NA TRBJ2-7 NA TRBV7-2 CASSLPRASYEQYF TGTGCCAGCAGCTTACCCAGGGCCTCCTACGAGCAGTACTTC
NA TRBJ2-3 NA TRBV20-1 CSARKDTQYF TGCAGTGCCAGGAAAGATACGCAGTATTTT
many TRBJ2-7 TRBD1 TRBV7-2 CASSETGTVAYEQYF TGTGCCAGCAGCGAAACCGGGACAGTTGCCTACGAGCAGTACTTC
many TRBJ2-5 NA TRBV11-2 CASSLDMPSPGETQYF TGTGCCAGCAGCTTAGACATGCCTAGTCCTGGGGAGACCCAGTACTTC
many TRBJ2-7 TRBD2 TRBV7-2 CASRYGTSPSYEQYF TGTGCCAGCAGATATGGGACTAGTCCTTCCTACGAGCAGTACTTC
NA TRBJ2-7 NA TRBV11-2 CASSLVKEGRQYF TGTGCCAGCAGCTTAGTTAAAGAGGGGCGGCAGTACTTC
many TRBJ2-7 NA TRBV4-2 CASSPGGRGLGEQYF TGTGCCAGCAGCCCGGGGGGAAGGGGGCTAGGGGAGCAGTACTTC
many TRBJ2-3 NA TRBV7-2 CASSLDGAFTDTQYF TGTGCCAGCAGCTTAGACGGGGCATTCACAGATACGCAGTATTTT
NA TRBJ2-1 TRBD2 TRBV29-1 CSVATSGRGNEQFF TGCAGCGTAGCTACTAGCGGGAGAGGAAATGAGCAGTTCTTC
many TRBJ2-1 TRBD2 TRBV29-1 CSVDGGGIHYYNEQFF TGCAGCGTTGATGGGGGGGGAATACACTACTACAATGAGCAGTTCTTC
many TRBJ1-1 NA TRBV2 CANLRTAANTEAFF TGTGCCAACCTCCGGACCGCTGCGAACACTGAAGCTTTCTTT
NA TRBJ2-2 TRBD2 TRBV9 CASSTPLAGGTGELFF TGTGCCAGCAGCACTCCATTAGCGGGAGGAACCGGGGAGCTGTTTTTT
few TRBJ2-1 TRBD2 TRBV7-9 CASSSGGDPRNEQFF TGTGCCAGCAGTTCCGGGGGGGATCCGCGCAATGAGCAGTTCTTC
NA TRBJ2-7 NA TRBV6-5 CASSYSEFYEQYF TGTGCCAGCAGTTACTCAGAGTTTTACGAGCAGTACTTC
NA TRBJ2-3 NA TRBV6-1 CASRPNYFLTSTDTQYF TGTGCCAGCAGACCTAATTACTTCTTAACTAGCACAGATACACAGTATTTT
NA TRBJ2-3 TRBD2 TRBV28 CASSQTSGGLTDTQYF TGTGCCAGCAGTCAGACTAGCGGGGGACTCACAGATACGCAGTATTTT
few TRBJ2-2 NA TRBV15 CATRFFRNTGELFF TGTGCCACGAGATTTTTTAGGAACACCGGGGAGCTGTTTTTT
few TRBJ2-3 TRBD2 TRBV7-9 CASSLAGDSGRTDTQYF TGTGCCAGCAGCTTAGCGGGGGATAGCGGGAGAACAGATACGCAGTATTTT
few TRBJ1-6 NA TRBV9 CASSSISHSPLHF TGTGCCAGCAGCTCCATCAGCCATTCACCCCTCCACTTT
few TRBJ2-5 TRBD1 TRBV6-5 CASSYSSGQGRETQYF TGTGCCAGCAGTTACTCGTCAGGACAGGGCAGAGAGACCCAGTACTTC
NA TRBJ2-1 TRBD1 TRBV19 CASSLVQGPYNEQFF TGTGCCAGTAGTCTAGTACAGGGGCCGTACAATGAGCAGTTCTTC
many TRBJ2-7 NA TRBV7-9 CASSPRTGEGNEQYF TGTGCCAGCAGCCCCCGAACAGGGGAGGGAAACGAGCAGTACTTC
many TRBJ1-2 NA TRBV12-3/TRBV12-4 CASSLGSYGYTF TGTGCCAGCAGTTTAGGCTCGTATGGCTACACCTTC
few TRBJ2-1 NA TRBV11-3 CASSLDSVADNEQFF TGTGCCAGCAGCTTAGATTCAGTTGCGGACAATGAGCAGTTCTTC
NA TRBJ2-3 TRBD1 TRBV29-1 CSVEAGQGDTQYF TGCAGCGTTGAAGCCGGACAGGGAGATACGCAGTATTTT
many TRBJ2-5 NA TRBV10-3 CAISESLSNEETQYF TGTGCCATCAGTGAGTCGTTGTCCAACGAAGAGACCCAGTACTTC
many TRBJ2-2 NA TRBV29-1 CSVWSTGELFF TGCAGCGTTTGGAGTACCGGGGAGCTGTTTTTT
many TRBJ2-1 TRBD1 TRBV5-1 CASSAGQGYNEQFF TGCGCCAGCAGCGCGGGACAGGGATACAATGAGCAGTTCTTC